These T cell receptor beta chains were read from a single sample in a study of monozygotic twins with cystic fibrosis. Generated by immunoSEQ multiplex PCR, the TCRdb table keeps only in-frame clones and is missing some. Counted here are under 20,000 clones, approximately 97% occurring once; the ten biggest clones make up 1.9%. Sequences were obtained from blood. The receptors derive from a woman aged 25 to 39 with cystic fibrosis. CDR3s include the opening cysteine and the closing phenylalanine or tryptophan. The D gene is left open where the match is weak. Clone size is stated in some rows and not others, as once, few, many or a class when expanded.

V	J	length	size	D	DNA	CDR3
TRBV5-6	TRBJ2-7	15	once	-	TGTGCCAGCAGTTTGCGCGGGACTTACTCATACGAGCAGTACTTC	CASSLRGTYSYEQYF
TRBV15	TRBJ1-4	15	-	-	TGTGCCACCAGCAGAGTGGGGGGATCTAATGAAAAACTGTTTTTT	CATSRVGGSNEKLFF
TRBV5-1	TRBJ2-1	16	-	-	TGCGCCAGCAGCTTGGCCCGCAGGGCCCATTACAATGAGCAGTTCTTC	CASSLARRAHYNEQFF
TRBV5-4	TRBJ2-3	15	-	-	TGTGCCAGCAGCCCCTCCTCGGGGGACGTGGATACGCAGTATTTT	CASSPSSGDVDTQYF
TRBV30	TRBJ1-1	12	-	-	TGTGCCTGTAGCAGGGTGTTCACTGAAGCTTTCTTT	CACSRVFTEAFF
TRBV18	TRBJ2-1	15	-	TRBD2	TGTGCCAGCTCACCCTCTAGCGGGGGCCACAATGAGCAGTTCTTC	CASSPSSGGHNEQFF
TRBV5-1	TRBJ2-1	15	-	-	TGCGCCAGCAGCTTGGATACCCCTAACTACAATGAGCAGTTCTTC	CASSLDTPNYNEQFF
TRBV7-2	TRBJ2-1	12	-	-	TGTGCCAGCAGCTACATATCCAATGAGCAGTTCTTC	CASSYISNEQFF
TRBV5-6	TRBJ1-5	16	once	-	TGTGCCAGCAGCTTGAGGTACATGGGGGGCAATCAGCCCCAGCATTTT	CASSLRYMGGNQPQHF
TRBV19	TRBJ2-7	13	-	-	TGTGCCAGTAAGGCAGCGATAACCTACGAGCAGTACTTC	CASKAAITYEQYF
TRBV4-3	TRBJ2-7	16	-	-	TGCGCCAGCAGCCAAGACGAGGGGTCCCCCTCCTACGAGCAGTACTTC	CASSQDEGSPSYEQYF
TRBV5-6	TRBJ2-3	18	-	TRBD1	TGTGCCAGCAGCTTGGCTGGGACAGGGAGTAGGGACACAGATACGCAGTATTTT	CASSLAGTGSRDTDTQYF
TRBV27	TRBJ1-1	14	-	-	TGTGCCAGCAGCCCGAAGGGGGTGAACACTGAAGCTTTCTTT	CASSPKGVNTEAFF
TRBV4-3	TRBJ1-2	13	-	-	TGCGCCAGCAGCCACTCCACCGGTCTGGGCTACACCTTC	CASSHSTGLGYTF
TRBV27	TRBJ1-2	16	-	TRBD1	TGTGCCAGCAGTTCGGGACAGGGGGTCTCTAACTATGGCTACACCTTC	CASSSGQGVSNYGYTF
TRBV10-2	TRBJ2-7	13	-	TRBD2	TGCGCCAGCACCCCGGGGGGCTCCTACGAGCAGTACTTC	CASTPGGSYEQYF
TRBV7-2	TRBJ1-2	16	-	TRBD1	TGTGCCAGCACCTCCCCTCGTGACAGGGAAAACTATGGCTACACCTTC	CASTSPRDRENYGYTF
TRBV7-8	TRBJ2-7	18	-	TRBD1	TGTGCCAGCAGTTTCTGCCAAAGGCCGACAGGGGGTAACTACGAGCAGTACTTC	CASSFCQRPTGGNYEQYF
TRBV2	TRBJ2-5	13	-	-	TGTGCCAGCAGGAGGGTCTTCCAAGAGACCCAGTACTTC	CASRRVFQETQYF
TRBV28	TRBJ1-6	15	-	-	TGTGCCAGCAGCCAAAGTTCGGCCTATAATTCACCCCTCCACTTT	CASSQSSAYNSPLHF
TRBV5-4	TRBJ2-5	14	once	TRBD1	TGTGCCAGCAGCAACCGACAGGGTCAAGAGACCCAGTACTTC	CASSNRQGQETQYF
TRBV13	TRBJ2-6	18	-	TRBD1	TGTGCCAGCACCACCACCTGGACAGGGGGCACTGGGGCCAACGTCCTGACTTTC	CASTTTWTGGTGANVLTF
TRBV2	TRBJ1-1	14	-	-	TGTGCCAGCAACGACCCCGGGGAGAACACTGAAGCTTTCTTT	CASNDPGENTEAFF
TRBV4-1	TRBJ1-1	15	-	-	TGCGCCAGCAGCCAAGTCGAGGGTGGGAACACTGAAGCTTTCTTT	CASSQVEGGNTEAFF
TRBV14	TRBJ1-3	15	-	-	TGTGCCAGCAGCCAAGCAGGGATCTCTGGAAACACCATATATTTT	CASSQAGISGNTIYF
TRBV9	TRBJ1-6	15	-	-	TGTGCCAGCAGCGTAGAAGGGGATCGGATTTCACCCCTCCACTTT	CASSVEGDRISPLHF
TRBV29-1	TRBJ2-1	14	-	TRBD1	TGCAGCGTTGAAGACGGACAGGTCTACAATGAGCAGTTCTTC	CSVEDGQVYNEQFF
TRBV5-6	TRBJ2-1	16	-	TRBD1	TGTGCCAGCAGCTTGATGGCGGACAGGGGGCGAGTGGAGCAGTTCTTC	CASSLMADRGRVEQFF
TRBV30	TRBJ1-1	14	-	TRBD1	TGTGCCACCGAGGGGGCGCCTCGGAACACTGAAGCTTTCTTT	CATEGAPRNTEAFF
TRBV10-3	TRBJ2-7	15	-	-	TGTGCCATCAGTGACCTTAAACAACAGGGAAGGGAGCAGTACTTC	CAISDLKQQGREQYF
TRBV15	TRBJ1-1	16	-	-	TGTGCCACCAGCAGAGATCGAGGGGGACTATACACTGAAGCTTTCTTT	CATSRDRGGLYTEAFF
TRBV7-2	TRBJ2-1	13	-	-	TGTGCCAGCAGCTTAGGACGGTCCCGGGAGCAGTTCTTC	CASSLGRSREQFF